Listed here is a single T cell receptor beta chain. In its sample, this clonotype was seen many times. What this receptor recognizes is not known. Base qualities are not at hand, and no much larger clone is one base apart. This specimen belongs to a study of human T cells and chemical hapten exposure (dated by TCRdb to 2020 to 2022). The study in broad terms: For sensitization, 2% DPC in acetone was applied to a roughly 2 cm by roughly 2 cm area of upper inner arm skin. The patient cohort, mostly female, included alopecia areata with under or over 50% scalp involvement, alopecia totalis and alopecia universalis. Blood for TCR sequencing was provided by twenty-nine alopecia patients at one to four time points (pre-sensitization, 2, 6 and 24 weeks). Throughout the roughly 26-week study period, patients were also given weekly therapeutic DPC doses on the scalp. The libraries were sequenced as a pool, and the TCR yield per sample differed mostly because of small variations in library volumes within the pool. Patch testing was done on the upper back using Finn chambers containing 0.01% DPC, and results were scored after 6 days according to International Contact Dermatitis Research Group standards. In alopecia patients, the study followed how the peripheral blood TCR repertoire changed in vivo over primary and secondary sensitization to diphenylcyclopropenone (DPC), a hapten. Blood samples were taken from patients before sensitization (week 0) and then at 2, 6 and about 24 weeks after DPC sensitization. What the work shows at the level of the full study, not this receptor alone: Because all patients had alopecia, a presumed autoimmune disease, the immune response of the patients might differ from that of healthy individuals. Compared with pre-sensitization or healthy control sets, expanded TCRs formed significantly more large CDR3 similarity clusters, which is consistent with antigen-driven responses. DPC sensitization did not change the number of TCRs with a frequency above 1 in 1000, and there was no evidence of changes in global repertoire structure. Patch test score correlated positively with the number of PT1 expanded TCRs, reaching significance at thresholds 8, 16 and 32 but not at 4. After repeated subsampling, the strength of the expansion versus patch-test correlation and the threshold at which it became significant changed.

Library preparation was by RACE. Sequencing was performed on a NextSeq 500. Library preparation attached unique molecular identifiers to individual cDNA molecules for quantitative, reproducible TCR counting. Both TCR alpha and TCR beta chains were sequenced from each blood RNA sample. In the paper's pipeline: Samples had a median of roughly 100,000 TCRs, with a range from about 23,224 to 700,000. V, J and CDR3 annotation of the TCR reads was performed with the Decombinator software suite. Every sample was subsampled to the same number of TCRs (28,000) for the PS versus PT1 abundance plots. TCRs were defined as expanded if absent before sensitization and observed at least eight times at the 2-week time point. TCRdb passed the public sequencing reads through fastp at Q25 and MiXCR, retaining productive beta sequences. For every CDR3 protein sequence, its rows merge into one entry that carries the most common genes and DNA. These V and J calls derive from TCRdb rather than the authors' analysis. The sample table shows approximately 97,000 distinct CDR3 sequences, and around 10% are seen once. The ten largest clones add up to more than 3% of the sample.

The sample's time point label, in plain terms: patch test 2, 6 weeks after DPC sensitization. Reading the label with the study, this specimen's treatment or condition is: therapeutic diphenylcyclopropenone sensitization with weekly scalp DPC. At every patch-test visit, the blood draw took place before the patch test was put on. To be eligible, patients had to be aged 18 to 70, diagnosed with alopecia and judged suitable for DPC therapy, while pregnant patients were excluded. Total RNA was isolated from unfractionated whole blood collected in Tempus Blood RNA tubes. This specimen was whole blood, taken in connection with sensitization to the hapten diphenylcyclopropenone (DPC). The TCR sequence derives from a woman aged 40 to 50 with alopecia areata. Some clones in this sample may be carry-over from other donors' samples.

The DNA sequence is given as TGTGCCAGCCGCAACGCAGGAGGGGTGTGGAATGAGCAGTTCTTC. This translates into CASRNAGGVWNEQFF. The chain is assembled from TRBV6-2 or TRBV6-3 and TRBJ2-1; tentative D gene TRBD2, with 6 bases matching. Its CDR3 holds 15 amino acids, cysteine through phenylalanine. CDR3 DNA is the only sequence kept; it has 45 bases, read in frame from the first base. Deletion took 8 bases off V and 7 bases off J, with a span of 21 bases between the germline ends. CDR1 and CDR2, looked up from the germline V gene, are MNHEY and SVGEGT.